This TCR beta chain came from a study of blood T cells in healthy people across ages. Together with a sample-barcoded 5' primer, a J-beta primer mix was included in a second PCR lasting roughly 6 to 12 cycles. TCRdb analysed the 5' RACE reads with MiXCR anew, one entry per CDR3 protein. Of about 1.1 million distinct CDR3 sequences in the sample, roughly two fifths were seen once. This clonotype has just a few counts. Its antigen remains unidentified. The CDR3 totals 15 residues. The trim removed 11 bases at V and 6 bases at J, leaving 12 bases unmatched. Germline-derived CDR1 and CDR2 are MNHEY and SMNVEV (reference sequence). Study findings and constraints: It was the long-lived donors that had more naive CD4+ cells and higher diversity than aged donors. The lack of PBMC sorting stopped any conclusive naive versus antigen-experienced comparison.

The sequence derives from a man aged 18 to 30 in good health. This rearrangement joins TRBV27 to TRBJ2-1; TRBD2 matches at 11 bases. Sequencing was carried out using blood. CDR3 in DNA: TGTGCCGTAGCGCTGAATGGACTAGCGGGCAATGAGCAGTTCTTC. This sequence encodes CAVALNGLAGNEQFF.